This entry features one T cell receptor (beta chain) sequence. The second PCR ran roughly 7 to 11 cycles with a sample-barcoded 5' primer and J-beta primers. In TCRdb, the 5' RACE reads were re-called with MiXCR into one record per CDR3 protein. The sample contains 1.5 million to 2 million distinct CDR3 sequences, 28% of which appear only once. The data belong to a study of blood T cells in healthy people across ages. CDR3 length: 16 amino acids. CDR1 LNHNV and CDR2 YYDKDF come from the germline V gene (reference sequence). The J segment lost 5 bases and the V segment lost 1 base, leaving 3 bases of the junction unmatched.

The rearrangement links TRBV15 to TRBJ2-1; 12 bases are a match to TRBD2. The sample was blood. The receptor was derived from a woman aged 25 to 45 in good health. This CDR3 reads CATSRGTSGGHNEQFF. CDR3 DNA: TGTGCCACCAGCAGAGGTACTAGCGGGGGGCACAATGAGCAGTTCTTC.